This T cell receptor beta chain was sequenced for a study of early T cells in non-severe SARS-CoV-2 infection. For the study at large: Chains were not paired, and sequencing was done on bulk RNA from unsorted whole blood.

Each single cDNA molecule received a unique molecular identifier. TCRdb fed the 5' RACE reads into MiXCR, producing one record per CDR3 protein. The data hold about 57,000 distinct CDR3 sequences, with roughly a tenth observed a single time. CDR1 is SGHTA, CDR2 FQGTGA, per germline. Trimming took 3 bases from V and 1 from J, leaving 10 bases between them. The length of the CDR3 is 15 residues. The receptor was isolated from an adult who was a healthcare worker with PCR-confirmed SARS-CoV-2 infection or an uninfected control (not recorded which). The chain carries TRBV7-3 and TRBJ2-1, with a possible D match to TRBD1 (6 bases). Sequenced material: whole blood. DNA for the CDR3: TGTGCCAGCAGCTTCGGACAGACATCCTACAATGAGCAGTTCTTC. As protein: CASSFGQTSYNEQFF.